One and the same sample provided the 19 T cell receptor beta chains below, sequenced in a study of Ad26.COV2.S vaccination and SARS-CoV-2 variants. Sample treatment: roughly 18 received Ad26.COV2.S at low or high dose, single or two shots; 5 received placebo; per-sample allocation not given. Sampling happened 63 days after the first vaccine or placebo injection. Measured with immunoSEQ multiplex PCR; TCRdb has only the in-frame clones, and not every one. Among 380,000 or so clones, around 89% were seen once, and the ten largest hold about 5%. Sequencing was performed on peripheral blood, taken in a trial of Ad26.COV2.S vaccine versus placebo. These receptors were taken from a person aged 18 to 59 who received the Ad26.COV2.S COVID-19 vaccine or a placebo.

This sequence joins TRBV4-3 and TRBJ1-1; 7 nucleotides match TRBD1. Germline V lookup: CDR1 LGHNA, CDR2 YSLEER. The CDR3 is made up of 15 amino acids. The V gene end was trimmed by 2 bases and the J gene end by 1 base; junction bases not matched to a gene: 4. The CDR3 here is CASSQPDRENTEAFF. The DNA for the CDR3 is TGCGCCAGCAGCCAACCCGACAGGGAGAACACTGAAGCTTTCTTT.

The chain recombines TRBV4-1 with TRBJ1-1; D is undetermined. This CDR3 contains 14 residues. V shed 3 bases and J shed 4 bases, with 12 bases lying between them. Looked up from germline, CDR1 is MGHRA and CDR2 is YSYEKL. The CDR3 protein is CASSHWGGGTEAFF. In nucleotides, the CDR3 is TGCGCCAGCAGCCACTGGGGTGGCGGCACTGAAGCTTTCTTT.

This chain links TRBV19 with TRBJ2-2, with a weak D call TRBD1 (6 bases). CDR3 length: 13 residues. Between the trimmed V and J ends, which lost 6 bases and 8 bases, there was a span of 13 bases. Germline loops: CDR1 LNHDA, CDR2 SQIVND (reference sequence). The CDR3 reads CASRPRGAGELFF. CDR3 sequence (DNA): TGTGCCAGTAGACCCAGGGGTGCGGGGGAGCTGTTTTTT. Full variable domain (outside the CDR3, taken from reference TRBV19 and TRBJ2-2): DGGITQSPKYLFRKEGQNVTLSCEQNLNHDAMYWYRQDPGQGLRLIYYSQIVNDFQKGDIAEGYSVSREKKESFPLTVTSAQKNPTAFYLCASRPRGAGELFFGEGSRLTVL.

V gene TRBV30 combines with J gene TRBJ1-4; 11 nucleotides line up with TRBD1. This CDR3 contains 20 residues. Germline values: CDR1 GTSNPN, CDR2 SVGIG (reference sequence). V shed 4 bases and J 4 bases; nucleotides not matched to a gene: 20. In nucleotides, the CDR3 is TGTGCCTGGAACGAGATCGGGACAGGGGGTTCCTCGATACTTAATGAAAAACTGTTTTTT. Translating it yields CAWNEIGTGGSSILNEKLFF.

The gene calls are TRBV7-2 and TRBJ2-5; either TRBD1 or TRBD2 may fit D (5 bases each). Germline V gives CDR1 SGHTA, CDR2 FQGNSA. The CDR3 loop spans 14 amino acids. The germline V and J ends were trimmed by 4 bases and 4 bases, with 13 bases remaining between them. CDR3 sequence: CASSSSGRGETQYF. In DNA form, the CDR3 reads TGTGCCAGCAGCTCGTCAGGGAGAGGAGAGACCCAGTACTTC.

V gene TRBV7-3 combines with J gene TRBJ2-3; either TRBD1 or TRBD2 may supply D (6 bases each). The V end was cut by 4 bases, the J end by 2 bases, with 7 bases between. The CDR3 sequence is 13 residues long. From germline, CDR1 is SGHTA and CDR2 FQGTGA. The CDR3 region has the DNA TGTGCCAGCAGCTGGGGGGCCACAGATACGCAGTATTTT. Translating gives CASSWGATDTQYF.

The chain couples TRBV28 to TRBJ2-4; D is undetermined. V lost 4 bases and J lost 5, with 15 bases in between. In germline, CDR1 is MDHEN, CDR2 SYDVKM. This CDR3 region has 15 residues. The CDR3 protein is CASSSPGRIQNIQYF. CDR3 coding DNA: TGTGCCAGCAGTTCCCCGGGCAGGATACAAAACATTCAGTACTTC. The entire variable domain, with the rest obtained from reference TRBV28 and TRBJ2-4, is as follows: DVKVTQSSRYLVKRTGEKVFLECVQDMDHENMFWYRQDPGLGLRLIYFSYDVKMKEKGDIPEGYSVSREKKERFSLILESASTNQTSMYLCASSSPGRIQNIQYFGAGTRLSVL.

The J gene is TRBJ1-2, the V gene TRBV7-2, with 11 bases that match TRBD1. This CDR3 comprises 17 residues. The germline CDR1 and CDR2 sequences are SGHTA and FQGNSA. V gave up 3 bases and J gave up 5 bases; unmatched junction bases: 11. The CDR3 loop reads CASSLRTGGAGGYGYTF. In nucleotides, the CDR3 is TGTGCCAGCAGCTTGAGGACAGGGGGCGCCGGGGGGTATGGCTACACCTTC.

CDR3 sequence (DNA): TGTGCCATTATTAAGGAGACTGGGGCCAACGTCCTGACTTTC. This gives the protein CAIIKETGANVLTF. The chain combines TRBV7-8 with TRBJ2-6; D gene unclear. The length of the CDR3 is 14 residues. Per germline, CDR1 SGHVS and CDR2 FQNEAQ. V lost 10 bases and J lost 2, with 12 bases in between. The entire variable domain, with the rest obtained from reference TRBV7-8 and TRBJ2-6, is as follows: GAGVSQSPRYKVAKRGQDVALRCDPISGHVSLFWYQQALGQGPEFLTYFQNEAQLDKSGLPSDRFFAERPEGSVSTLKIQRTQQEDSAVYLCAIIKETGANVLTFGAGSRLTVL.

The chain couples TRBV4-1 to TRBJ2-7, with D possibly TRBD2 on 5 matching bases. The CDR3 runs 15 residues. In germline, CDR1 is MGHRA, CDR2 YSYEKL. V was trimmed by 1 base and J by 3 bases, leaving 13 bases between them. The chain's CDR3 is CASSQGRGNYYEQYF. CDR3 sequence (DNA): TGCGCCAGCAGCCAAGGACGAGGGAACTACTACGAGCAGTACTTC.

V and J are TRBV27 and TRBJ2-3; D possibly corresponds to TRBD1 (6 bases). The CDR3 covers 15 residues. Germline V gives CDR1 MNHEY, CDR2 SMNVEV (reference sequence). V shed 3 bases and J shed 6 bases, with 16 bases lying between them. The CDR3 spells CASSLSLGAGDTQYF. The CDR3 nucleotides read TGTGCCAGCAGTTTGTCTTTGGGGGCAGGGGATACGCAGTATTTT.

The chain combines TRBV28 with TRBJ2-7, with 10 bases aligning to TRBD1. From germline, CDR1 is MDHEN and CDR2 SYDVKM. CDR3 length: 15 residues. Losses at the gene ends were 4 bases for V and 5 bases for J; bases not matched to a gene: 8. The CDR3 reads CASSSRTGGLHEQYF. CDR3 DNA: TGTGCCAGCAGTTCGAGGACAGGGGGACTTCACGAGCAGTACTTC.

The chain has TRBV24-1 and TRBJ1-3, with unresolved D. This CDR3 has 19 amino acids. Trimming shortened V by 9 bases and J by 0 bases, and 26 bases separated the two germline ends. The germline CDR1 and CDR2 sequences are KGHDR and SFDVKD. The CDR3 sequence is CATYDTDSGLSSSGNTIYF. The CDR3 DNA is TGTGCCACCTACGATACAGACTCGGGCCTGTCGAGCTCTGGAAACACCATATATTTT.

CDR3 protein: CASTAGGDTSYEQYF. CDR3 DNA sequence: TGTGCCAGTACCGCGGGGGGGGACACCTCCTACGAGCAGTACTTC. J is TRBJ2-7 and V is TRBV19; TRBD2 agrees at 9 bases. The trim removed 7 bases at V and 0 bases at J, leaving 7 bases unmatched. Germline CDR1 reads LNHDA; CDR2 reads SQIVND (reference sequence). The CDR3 length is 15 residues.

This chain connects TRBV27 to TRBJ1-2, with 12 bases aligning to TRBD1. The V gene end was trimmed by 7 bases and the J gene end by 7 bases; junction bases not matched to a gene: 7. The germline V gene encodes CDR1 MNHEY and CDR2 SMNVEV (reference sequence). There are 14 residues in the CDR3. This CDR3 is CASNSGQGATGYTF. CDR3 in DNA: TGTGCCAGCAATTCGGGACAGGGGGCTACTGGCTACACCTTC.

V usage is TRBV15 and J usage is TRBJ2-6; tentative D call: TRBD1 (6 bases). V lost 0 bases and J 2 bases, leaving 20 bases between the germline ends. Germline loops: CDR1 LNHNV, CDR2 YYDKDF (reference sequence). The CDR3 has 20 residues. The CDR3 DNA reads as TGTGCCACCAGCAGAGAAGAGGGAAAAGGGGGTTTAGCTGGGGCCAACGTCCTGACTTTC. Translating gives CATSREEGKGGLAGANVLTF.

V usage is TRBV15 and J usage is TRBJ2-5, with no clear D. In germline, CDR1 is LNHNV, CDR2 YYDKDF (reference sequence). This CDR3 comprises 13 residues. Trimming cost V 1 base and J 3 bases, with 6 bases left between them. The CDR3 reads CATSRALEETQYF. CDR3 coding DNA: TGTGCCACCAGCAGAGCCCTGGAAGAGACCCAGTACTTC.

V is TRBV3-1 (or the pseudogene TRBV3-2) and J is TRBJ2-7, with TRBD1 as a possible D gene (6 bases). Germline assignment: CDR1 LGHDT and CDR2 YNNKEL (reference sequence). Between the trimmed V and J ends, which lost 5 bases and 3 bases, there was a span of 14 bases. This CDR3 region has 14 residues. The CDR3 bases are TGTGCCAGCAGCGACCCGGGACAAATCTACGAGCAGTACTTC. Its protein product is CASSDPGQIYEQYF.

The gene calls are TRBV5-1 and TRBJ2-5, with 8 bases identical to TRBD1. The CDR3 is 13 residues long. The germline V gene has CDR1 SGHRS and CDR2 YFSETQ. Trimming took 2 bases from V and 5 from J; bases not matched to a gene: 2. The CDR3 DNA sequence: TGCGCCAGCAGCTTAGGACAGGGTGAGACCCAGTACTTC. The encoded protein is CASSLGQGETQYF. Full variable domain (remainder filled in from reference TRBV5-1 and TRBJ2-5): KAGVTQTPRYLIKTRGQQVTLSCSPISGHRSVSWYQQTPGQGLQFLFEYFSETQRNKGNFPGRFSGRQFSNSRSEMNVSTLELGDSALYLCASSLGQGETQYFGPGTRLLVL.